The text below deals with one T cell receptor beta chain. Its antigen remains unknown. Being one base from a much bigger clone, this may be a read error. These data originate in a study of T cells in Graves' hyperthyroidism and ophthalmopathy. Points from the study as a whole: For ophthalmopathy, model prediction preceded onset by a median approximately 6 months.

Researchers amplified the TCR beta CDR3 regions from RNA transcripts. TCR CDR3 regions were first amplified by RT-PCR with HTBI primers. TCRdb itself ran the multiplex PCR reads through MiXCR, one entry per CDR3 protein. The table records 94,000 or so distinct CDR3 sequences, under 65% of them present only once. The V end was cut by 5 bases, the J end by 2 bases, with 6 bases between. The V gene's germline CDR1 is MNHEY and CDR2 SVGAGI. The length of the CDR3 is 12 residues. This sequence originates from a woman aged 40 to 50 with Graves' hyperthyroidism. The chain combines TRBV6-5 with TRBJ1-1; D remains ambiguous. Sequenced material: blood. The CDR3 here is CASSMGNTEAFF. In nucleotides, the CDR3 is TGTGCCAGCAGTATGGGAAACACTGAAGCTTTCTTT.